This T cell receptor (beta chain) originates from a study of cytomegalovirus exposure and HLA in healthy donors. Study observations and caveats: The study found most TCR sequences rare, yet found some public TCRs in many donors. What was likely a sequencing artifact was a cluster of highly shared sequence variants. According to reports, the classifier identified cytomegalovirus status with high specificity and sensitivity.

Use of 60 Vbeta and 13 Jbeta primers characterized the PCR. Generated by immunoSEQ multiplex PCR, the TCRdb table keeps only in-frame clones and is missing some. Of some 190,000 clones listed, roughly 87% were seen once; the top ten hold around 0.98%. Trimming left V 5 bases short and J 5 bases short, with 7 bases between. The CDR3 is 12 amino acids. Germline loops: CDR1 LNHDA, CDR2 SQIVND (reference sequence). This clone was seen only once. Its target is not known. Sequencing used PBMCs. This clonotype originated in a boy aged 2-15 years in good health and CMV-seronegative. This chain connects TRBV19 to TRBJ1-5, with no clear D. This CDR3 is CASSLYYQPQHF. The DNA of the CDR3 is TGTGCCAGTAGTCTGTACTATCAGCCCCAGCATTTT.